This T cell receptor (beta chain) was identified during a study of T-cell reconstitution after alpha-beta-depleted transplantation in children. Using unique molecular identifiers, the investigators prepared the TCRbeta library. TCRdb used MiXCR to reprocess the PCR reads, holding one entry per CDR3 protein. The data contain around 110,000 distinct CDR3 sequences, 10% of them singletons. Per the germline V gene, CDR1 is ENHRY and CDR2 is SYGVKD. The CDR3 is 13 amino acids. V shed 8 bases and J 4 bases; nucleotides not matched to a gene: 8. The chain is built from TRBV10-3 and TRBJ2-7; 7 bases align to TRBD1. The sequence was collected from a boy under 10 years old with acute lymphoblastic leukemia, due to receive a stem cell transplant. Sequencing used PBMCs, obtained before TCRalphabeta/CD19-depleted stem cell transplant. DNA for the CDR3: TGTGCCATCGGCAGGGGGAGTGGGTACGAGCAGTACTTC. Translating gives CAIGRGSGYEQYF.